The T cell receptor (beta chain) described here comes from a study of blood T cells in healthy people across ages. Whole-study results and caveats: With naive T cell percentage, TCR beta diversity showed a strong correlation. Long-lived donors carried more naive CD4+ cells and greater diversity than aged donors.

Samples had at least 6.5 million PBMCs isolated from them. This clonotype was seen a handful of times. What it recognizes is unknown. CDR3 length: 15 residues. CDR1 is MNHEY, CDR2 SVGAGI, per germline. Trimming at V came to 6 bases and at J to 7 bases, leaving 12 bases not matched to a gene. A second PCR of about 7 to 12 cycles used a sample-barcoded 5' primer and a J-beta primer mix. The template-switch adaptor was a 5' adaptor with 12 random nucleotides. It tagged each cDNA molecule. TCRdb ran MiXCR on the 5' RACE reads and lists one entry per CDR3 protein. The sample carries about 1.6 million distinct CDR3 sequences, about 31% recorded once.

Sequencing input: blood. This sequence joins TRBV6-5 and TRBJ1-2, with 9 bases matching TRBD1. The source of this sequence is a woman aged 25-40 years in good health. In DNA form, the CDR3 reads TGTGCCAGCAGCCAACACACCGGGACAGGGTTTGGCTACACCTTC. Translation gives CASSQHTGTGFGYTF.